This passage covers 16 T cell receptor beta chains from one sample sequenced in a study of cytomegalovirus exposure and HLA in healthy donors. Both 60 Vbeta primers and 13 Jbeta primers went into the PCR. The table came from immunoSEQ multiplex PCR; TCRdb's copy has only in-frame clones and leaves some out. Of fewer than 150,000 clones in the sample, about 80% were seen once. The specimen was PBMCs. These TCRs come from a man in his late teens or twenties in good health and CMV-seronegative.

This chain uses TRBV2 with TRBJ1-1; D may be TRBD1 (6 bases). The CDR3 covers 13 residues. The ends were cut back, 6 bases at V and 0 bases at J, with 8 bases in the middle. Germline loops: CDR1 SNHLY, CDR2 FYNNEI. This CDR3 is CASRDSLNTEAFF. CDR3 DNA: TGTGCCAGCAGGGACAGTTTGAACACTGAAGCTTTCTTT.

The rearrangement uses TRBV20-1 and TRBJ2-1; possible D gene TRBD1, 5 bases. V was clipped by 5 bases and J by 6 bases, with 8 bases between them. This CDR3 comprises 11 residues. Germline V CDR1 and CDR2: DFQATT, SNEGSKA (reference sequence). CDR3 sequence: CSAGQPNEQFF. The DNA of the CDR3 is TGCAGTGCTGGACAACCCAATGAGCAGTTCTTC.

This clone has just a few counts. The chain links TRBV29-1 to TRBJ2-6, with unresolved D. Trimming removed 1 base at V and 1 base at J, with 8 bases between. From germline, CDR1 is SQVTM and CDR2 ANQGSEA. CDR3 length: 15 amino acids. The DNA of the CDR3 is TGCAGCGTTGAAGGTTCGTCTTCTGGGGCCAACGTCCTGACTTTC. It specifies CSVEGSSSGANVLTF. The whole variable domain, filled in from reference TRBV29-1 and TRBJ2-6, reads SAVISQKPSRDICQRGTSLTIQCQVDSQVTMMFWYRQQPGQSLTLIATANQGSEATYESGFVIDKFPISRPNLTFSTLTVSNMSPEDSSIYLCSVEGSSSGANVLTFGAGSRLTVL.

The rearrangement joins TRBV16 to TRBJ2-1; TRBD2 agrees at 12 bases. The CDR3 is made up of 15 amino acids. Germline CDR1 and CDR2: KGHSY and FQNENV. After removal of 4 bases from V and 6 bases from J, the junction contained 4 bases not matched to a gene. CDR3 loop: CASSPRTSGTNEQFF. The CDR3 DNA follows: TGTGCCAGCAGCCCGCGGACTAGCGGGACCAATGAGCAGTTCTTC. The variable domain in full, completed from reference TRBV16 and TRBJ2-1, reads GEEVAQTPKHLVRGEGQKAKLYCAPIKGHSYVFWYQQVLKNEFKFLISFQNENVFDETGMPKERFSAKCLPNSPCSLEIQATKLEDSAVYFCASSPRTSGTNEQFFGPGTRLTVL.

The rearrangement joins TRBV29-1 to TRBJ1-1; possibly TRBD1 for D (6 bases). Germline-derived CDR1 and CDR2 are SQVTM and ANQGSEA. The CDR3 totals 13 residues. Trimming took off 3 bases at V and 3 bases at J, with 11 bases between the two ends. The CDR3 DNA is TGCAGCGTTGAGTCCCCAGGGGACACTGAAGCTTTCTTT. Translated, it gives CSVESPGDTEAFF.

This chain joins TRBV10-3 and TRBJ2-3; 10 nucleotides align to TRBD1. CDR1 is ENHRY, CDR2 SYGVKD, per germline. The J segment lost 3 bases and the V segment lost 8 bases, leaving 8 bases of the junction unmatched. This CDR3 contains 15 residues. CDR3 bases: TGTGCCATCGGGAGACAGGGGGCTATGACAGATACGCAGTATTTT. It yields the protein CAIGRQGAMTDTQYF.

The chain recombines TRBV11-3 with TRBJ2-5; D is perhaps TRBD1 (5 bases). Trimming shortened V by 3 bases and J by 4 bases, and 12 bases separated the two germline ends. The germline V gene has CDR1 SGHNT and CDR2 YENEEA. The CDR3 sequence is 14 residues long. CDR3 sequence: CASSFTPGLETQYF. Written as DNA, the CDR3 is TGTGCCAGCAGCTTTACCCCAGGGCTAGAGACCCAGTACTTC.

The chain recombines TRBV23-1 with TRBJ2-7, with TRBD1 as a possible D gene (6 bases). TRBV23-1 is identified as an open reading frame with a role that is uncertain. This CDR3 is built from 15 residues. V was clipped by 0 bases and J by 0 bases, with 9 bases between them. The CDR3 coding sequence is TGCGCCAGCAGTCAATCGGGGGCGGACTCCTACGAGCAGTACTTC. Protein: CASSQSGADSYEQYF.

The chain uses TRBV7-9 and TRBJ2-3; D remains ambiguous. Germline V gene sequence: CDR1 SEHNR, CDR2 FQNEAQ (reference sequence). Trimming stripped 1 base from V and 7 bases from J, with 6 bases between. This CDR3 is built from 12 residues. The CDR3 bases are TGTGCCAGCAGCTTAGAAGCTAATACGCAGTATTTT. Translated, it gives CASSLEANTQYF. Supplemented by reference TRBV7-9 and TRBJ2-3, the full variable domain reads DTGVSQNPRHKITKRGQNVTFRCDPISEHNRLYWYRQTLGQGPEFLTYFQNEAQLEKSRLLSDRFSAERPKGSFSTLEIQRTEQGDSAMYLCASSLEANTQYFGPGTRLTVL.

This clone was seen a few times. The V call is TRBV11-2, the J call TRBJ2-7, with TRBD2 matching 12 bases. Looked up from germline, CDR1 is SGHAT and CDR2 is FQNNGV. The CDR3 extends over 16 amino acids. V shed 5 bases, J shed 4 bases, and the junction held 9 bases outside the gene matches. The CDR3 nucleotides read TGTGCCAGCAGCCCCCGGGCTAGCGGGAGGGAGTACGAGCAGTACTTC. This translates into CASSPRASGREYEQYF.

The chain employs TRBV21-1 and TRBJ1-4; TRBD1 is the table's D call, not checked against the DNA. TRBV21-1 is given as a pseudogene. The CDR3 runs to 16 residues. For the CDR3, the DNA is TGTGCCAGCAGCTTCATGTCCGGGGACAGTAATGAAAAACTGTTTTTT. Amino acids: CASSFMSGDSNEKLFF.

In the case of this clone: Other DNA sequences in the same sample also yield this CDR3. The chain combines TRBV18 with TRBJ1-1, with a possible D match to TRBD1 (5 bases). CDR3 size: 13 residues. V was clipped by 2 bases and J by 3 bases, with 7 bases between them. From germline, CDR1 is KGHSH and CDR2 LQKENI. The CDR3 DNA sequence: TGTGCCAGCTCACCAGACAGCTACACTGAAGCTTTCTTT. Translating it yields CASSPDSYTEAFF.

This clone was counted only a few times. This chain uses TRBV10-1 with TRBJ1-1; a possible D gene is TRBD1 (6 bases). The CDR3 extends over 15 amino acids. Per the germline V gene, CDR1 is WNHNN and CDR2 is SYGVQD (reference sequence). Deletions cut 1 base from V and 1 base from J, with 10 bases between. CDR3 sequence reads: CASSEWTDSNTEAFF. The CDR3 DNA is TGCGCCAGCAGTGAGTGGACAGACTCGAACACTGAAGCTTTCTTT.

This clone has just one count. This rearrangement joins TRBV11-2 to TRBJ2-7; D not resolved. Germline V gene sequence: CDR1 SGHAT, CDR2 FQNNGV. This CDR3 comprises 13 residues. Trimming took off 1 base at V and 6 bases at J, with 10 bases between the two ends. The CDR3 loop reads CASSLVPVVEQYF. In DNA, the CDR3 is TGTGCCAGCAGCTTAGTCCCCGTTGTCGAGCAGTACTTC.

The chain links TRBV19 to TRBJ1-4; TRBD1 is a possible D gene (6 bases). V was pared by 5 bases and J by 5 bases, with 15 bases between. Germline V gene data show CDR1 as LNHDA and CDR2 as SQIVND (reference sequence). The CDR3 totals 15 residues. The CDR3 DNA sequence: TGTGCCAGTAGTTCCCACAGGGCAGACAATGAAAAACTGTTTTTT. Protein sequence: CASSSHRADNEKLFF.

This clone was recorded only once. The V call is TRBV4-1, the J call TRBJ1-1, with D possibly matching TRBD1 (6 bases). The CDR3 is made up of 14 amino acids. Trimming stripped 3 bases from V and 4 bases from J, with 12 bases between. Germline values: CDR1 MGHRA, CDR2 YSYEKL. The CDR3 DNA sequence: TGCGCCAGCAGCCACAGGGGATACGGCACTGAAGCTTTCTTT. Its protein is CASSHRGYGTEAFF.